This T cell receptor (beta chain) was captured by sequencing in a study of somatic mutations in cytotoxic T cells in rheumatoid arthritis. Whole-study findings and limits: Exceedance of 20% of CD8+ cells by the largest CD8+ clone occurred in about an eighth of the roughly 60 patients. For rheumatoid arthritis patients, CD8+ clonality increased with age, whereas it did not in healthy controls.

Remarks on this clone: Its antigen is not known.

Germline V gives CDR1 LNHNV, CDR2 YYDKDF (reference sequence). V was pared by 5 bases and J by 4 bases, with 8 bases between. The CDR3 length is 13 residues. Purity of the CD4+ and CD8+ cells, isolated by positive magnetic bead selection, was checked by flow cytometry. Some clones are missing from TCRdb's copy, which holds only in-frame ones; the method was immunoSEQ multiplex PCR. Here the sample spans roughly 13,000 clones, about 68% being singletons. The genes are TRBV15 and TRBJ2-2, with D possibly being TRBD2 (5 bases). The source of this sequence is an adult with rheumatoid arthritis. Sequenced input: CD8+ T cells sorted from blood. The CDR3 protein is CATSETTTGELFF. CDR3 bases: TGTGCCACCAGCGAGACTACCACCGGGGAGCTGTTTTTT.